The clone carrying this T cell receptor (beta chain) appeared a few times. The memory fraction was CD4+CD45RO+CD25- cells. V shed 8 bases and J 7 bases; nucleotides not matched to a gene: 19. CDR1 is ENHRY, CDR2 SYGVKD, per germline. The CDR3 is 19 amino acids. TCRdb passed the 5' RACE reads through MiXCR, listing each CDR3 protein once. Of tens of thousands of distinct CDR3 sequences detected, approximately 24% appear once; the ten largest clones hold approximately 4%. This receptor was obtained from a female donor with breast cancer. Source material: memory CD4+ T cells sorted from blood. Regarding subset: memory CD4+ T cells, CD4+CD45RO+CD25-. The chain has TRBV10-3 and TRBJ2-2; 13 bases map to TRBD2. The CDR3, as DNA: TGTGCCATCCCCGGTACCCCCCTACTAGCGGGGGGGCTAGTCGGGGAGCTGTTTTTT. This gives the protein CAIPGTPLLAGGLVGELFF.